This TCR beta chain was recorded in a study of blood T cell repertoires in COVID-19. Here immunoSEQ multiplex PCR was the method, and the copy in TCRdb shows in-frame clones only, minus some. The sample has a few hundred thousand clones, about 88% seen once; the top ten hold 15% to 20%. Germline V gene sequence: CDR1 MNHNS, CDR2 SASEGT. This CDR3 region has 14 residues. V was shortened by 3 bases and J by 7 bases, with 13 bases between the two germline ends. Sequenced input: peripheral blood. The chain links TRBV6-1 to TRBJ1-5, with D unresolved. This TCR was sampled from a man aged 45-65 years with COVID-19, enrolled during active disease. The CDR3 protein is CASSEVIVGQPQHF. CDR3 bases: TGTGCCAGCAGTGAGGTCATTGTGGGCCAGCCCCAGCATTTT.